Presented here are 18 T cell receptor beta chains from one specimen sequenced in a study of blood T cell repertoires in COVID-19. Produced via immunoSEQ multiplex PCR; TCRdb's table is partial and in-frame only. In the table there are fewer than 450,000 clones, around 90% of which are singletons. Sequenced sample: PBMCs or T cells enriched from blood (not recorded which). The receptor source for this set is a woman between 40 and 55 years old with acute COVID-19.

V gene TRBV19 combines with J gene TRBJ1-4; 8 bases map to TRBD1. V lost 5 bases, J lost 0 bases, and 5 bases stayed unmatched. CDR3 length equals 16 residues. Germline values: CDR1 LNHDA, CDR2 SQIVND (reference sequence). CDR3 sequence (DNA): TGTGCCAGTAGTTTGGGACAGGTTGCAACTAATGAAAAACTGTTTTTT. As protein: CASSLGQVATNEKLFF.

In this sample, this clone turned up once. The J gene is TRBJ1-1, the V gene TRBV25-1, with TRBD1 matching 7 bases. Germline assignment: CDR1 MGHDK and CDR2 SYGVNS. V dropped 6 bases and J dropped 0; count of bases not matched to a gene: 7. The CDR3 length is 15 residues. The DNA of the CDR3 is TGTGCCAGCAGCGATCCGGGACAGCTGAACACTGAAGCTTTCTTT. Translating gives CASSDPGQLNTEAFF. Full variable domain (missing parts from reference TRBV25-1 and TRBJ1-1): EADIYQTPRYLVIGTGKKITLECSQTMGHDKMYWYQQDPGMELHLIHYSYGVNSTEKGDLSSESTVSRIRTEHFPLTLESARPSHTSQYLCASSDPGQLNTEAFFGQGTRLTVV.

This chain connects TRBV18 to TRBJ2-2; TRBD1 might be the D (6 bases). The CDR3 contains 15 residues. Between the trimmed V and J ends, which lost 6 bases and 0 bases, there was a span of 11 bases. Germline CDR1 KGHSH, CDR2 LQKENI. This CDR3 is CASSRGQTNTGELFF. The CDR3 DNA reads as TGTGCCAGCTCGCGAGGACAGACGAACACCGGGGAGCTGTTTTTT.

The chain uses TRBV5-1 and TRBJ2-7, with D perhaps matching TRBD2 (5 bases). V was cut by 3 bases and J by 0 bases, with 13 bases left in between. The CDR3 has 15 residues. Germline V CDR1 and CDR2: SGHRS, YFSETQ. CDR3 DNA: TGCGCCAGCAGCTCGGCAGGACTTTCCTCCTACGAGCAGTACTTC. It codes for CASSSAGLSSYEQYF.

V usage is TRBV4-1 and J usage is TRBJ1-1, with D unresolved. Germline CDR1 is MGHRA and CDR2 is YSYEKL. The CDR3 has 14 amino acids. Trimming removed 0 bases from V and 2 bases from J, with 7 bases in between. Here the CDR3 DNA reads TGCGCCAGCAGCCAAGATCGGGGAAACACTGAAGCTTTCTTT. It encodes CASSQDRGNTEAFF.

V and J are TRBV15 and TRBJ2-1; 14 bases are shared with TRBD2. The CDR3 is made up of 16 amino acids. J gave up 8 bases and V 4 bases, and 7 bases lay outside the gene matches. Germline assignment: CDR1 LNHNV and CDR2 YYDKDF (reference sequence). The CDR3: CATSTRLAGGLHEQFF. As DNA, the CDR3 is TGTGCCACCAGCACCCGACTAGCGGGGGGGCTGCATGAGCAGTTCTTC.

The chain combines TRBV30 with TRBJ1-1, with D possibly matching TRBD1 (6 bases). The germline gives CDR1 GTSNPN, CDR2 SVGIG (reference sequence). This CDR3 spans 13 amino acids. V lost 7 bases to trimming and J lost 5 bases, with 17 bases between them. The CDR3 here is CAFNMGRGTEAFF. CDR3 bases: TGTGCCTTCAATATGGGCAGGGGTACTGAAGCTTTCTTT.

CDR3 residues: CASSLYAGQVKRETQYF. The CDR3 region has the DNA TGCGCCAGCAGTCTCTACGCGGGACAGGTGAAGAGGGAGACCCAGTACTTC. The chain has TRBV5-1 and TRBJ2-5, with 8 bases aligning to TRBD1. Germline assignment: CDR1 SGHRS and CDR2 YFSETQ. The J segment lost 5 bases and the V segment lost 5 bases, leaving 17 bases of the junction unmatched. The CDR3 is 17 residues long.

The rearrangement joins TRBV5-1 to TRBJ1-3; no reliable D call. Per the germline V gene, CDR1 is SGHRS and CDR2 is YFSETQ. This CDR3 has 13 amino acids. The germline V and J ends were trimmed by 0 bases and 8 bases, with 9 bases remaining between them. In nucleotides, the CDR3 is TGCGCCAGCAGCTTGGGTTCCGTCGACACCATATATTTT. This codes for CASSLGSVDTIYF.

The sample holds a few counts of this clone. The CDR3 nucleotides read TGTGCCAGCGGCGAACTGACAGGGTCCACCTTC. This gives the protein CASGELTGSTF. The chain joins TRBV7-9 to TRBJ1-2, with 7 nucleotides matching TRBD1. The CDR3 is 11 amino acids. V gave up 8 bases and J gave up 13 bases; unmatched junction bases: 10. Germline CDR1 and CDR2: SEHNR and FQNEAQ (reference sequence). Using reference TRBV7-9 and TRBJ1-2 for the parts outside the CDR3, the full variable domain is DTGVSQNPRHKITKRGQNVTFRCDPISEHNRLYWYRQTLGQGPEFLTYFQNEAQLEKSRLLSDRFSAERPKGSFSTLEIQRTEQGDSAMYLCASGELTGSTFGSGTRLTVV.

The rearrangement joins TRBV2 to TRBJ1-5, with 9 bases matching TRBD1. The germline V gene encodes CDR1 SNHLY and CDR2 FYNNEI. The junction had 5 bases not matched to a gene; V was cut back by 6 bases and J by 5 bases. The CDR3 covers 14 residues. The chain's CDR3 is CASSHRDRDQPQHF. Written as DNA, the CDR3 is TGTGCCAGCAGCCACCGGGACAGGGATCAGCCCCAGCATTTT.

V is TRBV4-1 and J is TRBJ2-3; 11 bases fit TRBD2. Germline V lookup: CDR1 MGHRA, CDR2 YSYEKL. CDR3 length: 17 residues. V lost 0 bases and J lost 5; bases outside the gene matches: 7. The CDR3 here is CASSQDIAGGPIDTQYF. The DNA of the CDR3 is TGCGCCAGCAGCCAAGACATAGCGGGGGGGCCTATAGATACGCAGTATTTT.

This clone is a singleton in its sample. The rearrangement uses TRBV2 and TRBJ1-1; D call uncertain. The CDR3 spans 15 residues. V lost 1 base to trimming and J lost 4 bases, with 13 bases between them. Germline V gene sequence: CDR1 SNHLY, CDR2 FYNNEI. The CDR3 DNA reads as TGTGCCAGCAGTGAAGGTCCAGCGGCAATCACTGAAGCTTTCTTT. Amino acid sequence: CASSEGPAAITEAFF.

The rearrangement uses TRBV9 and TRBJ1-4, with D unclear. The CDR3 sequence is 14 residues long. Germline assignment: CDR1 SGDLS and CDR2 YYNGEE. Deletions cut 1 base from V and 14 bases from J, with 18 bases between. In DNA, the CDR3 is TGTGCCAGCAGCGTAAGTGGGAGCAACCCGATCCTGTTTTTT. As protein: CASSVSGSNPILFF.

A note on this clone: At one of its ends the junction is not consistent with the germline gene, which may arise from a read error. V is TRBV7-2 and J is TRBJ1-1, with 12 bases matching TRBD1. This CDR3 spans 13 amino acids. From germline, CDR1 is SGHTA and CDR2 FQGNSA. The CDR3 loop is CASSWGQGADAFF. In DNA, the CDR3 is TGTGCCAGCAGCTGGGGACAGGGGGCTGACGCTTTCTTT.

V gene TRBV4-1 combines with J gene TRBJ2-7; 10 nucleotides line up with TRBD1. From germline, CDR1 is MGHRA and CDR2 YSYEKL. V shed 4 bases, J shed 0 bases, and the junction held 3 bases outside the gene matches. This CDR3 has 15 amino acids. For the CDR3, the DNA is TGCGCCAGCAGCCTCAGGGACAGGGGCTCCTACGAGCAGTACTTC. Its translation is CASSLRDRGSYEQYF.

The chain links TRBV3-1 (or the pseudogene TRBV3-2) to TRBJ2-5, with TRBD2 identical over 7 bases. The junction had 2 bases not matched to a gene; V was cut back by 4 bases and J by 3 bases. Germline loops: CDR1 LGHDT, CDR2 YNNKEL (reference sequence). The CDR3 length is 13 residues. CDR3 amino acids: CASSRGTKETQYF. The CDR3 DNA is TGTGCCAGCAGCCGCGGGACTAAAGAGACCCAGTACTTC.

The chain carries TRBV7-9 and TRBJ1-1; 9 bases align to TRBD1. Trimming cost V 1 base and J 5 bases; bases outside gene matches: 5. The CDR3 loop spans 15 amino acids. Germline V gene lookup returns CDR1 SEHNR and CDR2 FQNEAQ (reference sequence). The CDR3 nucleotides read TGTGCCAGCAGCTTAGGGGACAGGGCTTCGACTGAAGCTTTCTTT. It specifies CASSLGDRASTEAFF.